The 8 T cell receptor beta chains below come from one sample, sequenced in a study of T-cell memory formation after mild COVID-19. MiXCR, applied by TCRdb to the 5' RACE reads, yields one record per CDR3 protein. The sample lists around 30,000 distinct CDR3 sequences; about 12% were seen once. The specimen sequenced was PBMCs or a T cell subset sorted from them (not recorded which). The receptors were sampled from an adult woman who had mild COVID-19 (a few samples of this study predate the infection). Cell type and time point are not known.

Ten or more counts support this clonotype. The genes are TRBV7-9 and TRBJ2-7; TRBD2 matches at 8 bases. The V segment lost 6 bases and the J segment 9 bases; nucleotides outside the gene matches: 16. The CDR3 contains 15 residues. CDR1 and CDR2 from the germline V gene are SEHNR and FQNEAQ (reference sequence). The CDR3 DNA sequence: TGTGCCAGCAGATACCCCGGGACTAGGATACGAGGGCAGTACTTC. Translated, it gives CASRYPGTRIRGQYF.

V and J are TRBV6-5 and TRBJ1-1; no clear D gene. The CDR3 spans 13 residues. The germline V gene has CDR1 MNHEY and CDR2 SVGAGI. V lost 2 bases and J lost 5, with 9 bases in between. The CDR3 sequence is CASSYRERTEAFF. The DNA of the CDR3 is TGTGCCAGCAGTTACAGGGAGCGGACTGAAGCTTTCTTT.

Ten or more counts support this clonotype. The chain employs TRBV2 and TRBJ2-1; 10 nucleotides agree with TRBD2. The V gene's germline CDR1 is SNHLY and CDR2 FYNNEI. V was clipped by 7 bases and J by 6 bases; unmatched bases: 6. The CDR3 length is 14 residues. This CDR3 reads CASKGTSVANEQFF. The CDR3 nucleotides are TGTGCCAGCAAAGGGACTAGCGTCGCCAATGAGCAGTTCTTC.

The CDR3 spells CASRYSAGSEETQYF. The CDR3 nucleotides read TGTGCCAGCAGATATAGCGCAGGGAGTGAGGAGACCCAGTACTTC. This chain connects TRBV25-1 to TRBJ2-1; D may correspond to TRBD1 or TRBD2 (5 bases each). The J call is uncertain, as TRBJ2-5 better fits the DNA end. In germline, CDR1 is MGHDK, CDR2 SYGVNS. This CDR3 has 15 residues.

This clonotype is a singleton in its sample. V is TRBV7-6 and J is TRBJ2-1, with D unclear. The CDR3 consists of 12 residues. With 3 bases removed from V and 8 bases from J, the gap between germline ends came to 8 bases. Germline-derived CDR1 and CDR2 are SGHVS and FNYEAQ. CDR3 sequence: CASSLNADEQFF. CDR3 sequence (DNA): TGTGCCAGCAGCTTGAACGCGGATGAGCAGTTCTTC.

This clonotype occurred many times. The rearrangement joins TRBV2 to TRBJ2-7, with D perhaps matching TRBD1 (6 bases). This CDR3 is built from 14 residues. CDR1 and CDR2 (germline): SNHLY, FYNNEI. With 4 bases removed from V and 1 base from J, the gap between germline ends came to 11 bases. CDR3 protein: CASSGDTSSYEQYF. The CDR3 DNA is TGTGCCAGCAGTGGGGACACCAGTTCCTACGAGCAGTACTTC.

Comments on this clonotype: This could be a read error, since a much larger clone is one nucleotide away. V and J are TRBV5-1 and TRBJ2-1; 7 nucleotides line up with TRBD2. Germline values: CDR1 SGHRS, CDR2 YFSETQ. The CDR3 spans 16 residues. Trimming removed 0 bases from V and 6 bases from J; junction bases left unmatched: 9. The CDR3 DNA sequence: TGCGCCAGCAGCTTGGTAGGACTAGGCCCAAGCAATGAGCAGTTCTTC. Its translation: CASSLVGLGPSNEQFF. The whole variable domain, filled in from reference TRBV5-1 and TRBJ2-1, reads KAGVTQTPRYLIKTRGQQVTLSCSPISGHRSVSWYQQTPGQGLQFLFEYFSETQRNKGNFPGRFSGRQFSNSRSEMNVSTLELGDSALYLCASSLVGLGPSNEQFFGPGTRLTVL.

At least ten counts were recorded for this clonotype. The genes are TRBV30 and TRBJ2-6; D gene uncertain. The V gene lost 4 bases and the J gene lost 2 bases, with 3 bases spanning the gap. Germline V gene data show CDR1 as GTSNPN and CDR2 as SVGIG (reference sequence). The CDR3 is made up of 12 amino acids. Here the CDR3 reads CAWTAGANVLTF. DNA of the CDR3: TGTGCCTGGACAGCTGGGGCCAACGTCCTGACTTTC.